The 20 T cell receptor beta chains in this list originate from one sample, sequenced in a study of blood T cell repertoires in COVID-19. The table came from immunoSEQ multiplex PCR; TCRdb's copy has only in-frame clones and leaves some out. The data hold about 23,000 clones, with around 90% observed a single time. Sequenced material: peripheral blood. The receptor source for this set is a woman of 80 years or more with active COVID-19.

The V call is TRBV5-1, the J call TRBJ1-3; unclear D gene. V was clipped by 3 bases and J by 2 bases, with 15 bases between them. There are 16 residues in the CDR3. CDR1 is SGHRS and CDR2 is YFSETQ in the germline V gene. The CDR3 bases are TGCGCCAGCAGCTCCGCCGCGGTTGGCCCTGGAAACACCATATATTTT. Encoded protein: CASSSAAVGPGNTIYF. Together with reference TRBV5-1 and TRBJ1-3, the CDR3 gives the full variable domain: KAGVTQTPRYLIKTRGQQVTLSCSPISGHRSVSWYQQTPGQGLQFLFEYFSETQRNKGNFPGRFSGRQFSNSRSEMNVSTLELGDSALYLCASSSAAVGPGNTIYFGEGSWLTVV.

The genes are TRBV15 and TRBJ2-2, with TRBD1 matching 8 bases. V shed 3 bases and J 4 bases; nucleotides not matched to a gene: 16. The germline V gene has CDR1 LNHNV and CDR2 YYDKDF (reference sequence). This CDR3 is 19 amino acids long. CDR3 bases: TGTGCCACCAGCAGTAAACGTCTATCCAGGACAGGGATCACCGGGGAGCTGTTTTTT. It translates to CATSSKRLSRTGITGELFF. Based on the CDR3 plus reference TRBV15 and TRBJ2-2, the full variable domain is DAMVIQNPRYQVTQFGKPVTLSCSQTLNHNVMYWYQQKSSQAPKLLFHYYDKDFNNEADTPDNFQSRRPNTSFCFLDIRSPGLGDTAMYLCATSSKRLSRTGITGELFFGEGSRLTVL.

The V call is TRBV7-2, the J call TRBJ2-3, with 8 bases identical to TRBD2. The CDR3 has 16 residues. Looked up from germline, CDR1 is SGHTA and CDR2 is FQGNSA. V was clipped by 5 bases and J by 7 bases; unmatched bases: 14. The CDR3 sequence is CASSLGRGRGGNTQYF. In nucleotides, the CDR3 is TGTGCCAGCAGCCTCGGGCGGGGTCGCGGGGGGAATACGCAGTATTTT. Full variable domain (remainder filled in from reference TRBV7-2 and TRBJ2-3): GAGVSQSPSNKVTEKGKDVELRCDPISGHTALYWYRQSLGQGLEFLIYFQGNSAPDKSGLPSDRFSAERTGGSVSTLTIQRTQQEDSAVYLCASSLGRGRGGNTQYFGPGTRLTVL.

This sequence joins TRBV29-1 and TRBJ1-1, with D hard to call. Trimming cost V 4 bases and J 5 bases, with 8 bases left between them. CDR3 length: 11 amino acids. CDR1 is SQVTM, CDR2 ANQGSEA, per germline. The DNA for the CDR3 is TGCAGCGTTGCTAGTACGACTGAAGCTTTCTTT. Translated: CSVASTTEAFF. Supplemented by reference TRBV29-1 and TRBJ1-1, the full variable domain reads SAVISQKPSRDICQRGTSLTIQCQVDSQVTMMFWYRQQPGQSLTLIATANQGSEATYESGFVIDKFPISRPNLTFSTLTVSNMSPEDSSIYLCSVASTTEAFFGQGTRLTVV.

The chain combines TRBV5-6 with TRBJ2-5, with TRBD2 matching 10 bases. The V segment lost 2 bases and the J segment 4 bases; nucleotides outside the gene matches: 8. Germline V gene data show CDR1 as SGHDT and CDR2 as YYEEEE. The CDR3 covers 16 residues. This CDR3 is CASSFGLAGVVETQYF. CDR3 sequence (DNA): TGTGCCAGCAGCTTTGGGCTAGCGGGGGTTGTAGAGACCCAGTACTTC.

This chain connects TRBV5-4 to TRBJ2-3, with D possibly matching TRBD2 (6 bases). The CDR3 has 16 residues. With 2 bases removed from V and 4 bases from J, the gap between germline ends came to 17 bases. The V gene's germline CDR1 is SGHNT and CDR2 YYREEE (reference sequence). CDR3 sequence reads: CASSFPGLRGADTQYF. CDR3 coding DNA: TGTGCCAGCAGCTTCCCAGGGCTCCGCGGGGCAGATACGCAGTATTTT.

The genes are TRBV7-2 and TRBJ1-1; 8 bases align to TRBD1. V shed 5 bases, J shed 2 bases, and the junction held 7 bases outside the gene matches. The CDR3 consists of 15 residues. CDR1 SGHTA and CDR2 FQGNSA come from the germline V gene. The CDR3 is CASSLMDRANTEAFF. The CDR3 nucleotides read TGTGCCAGCAGCCTTATGGACAGGGCTAACACTGAAGCTTTCTTT. The whole variable domain, remainder taken from reference TRBV7-2 and TRBJ1-1, is GAGVSQSPSNKVTEKGKDVELRCDPISGHTALYWYRQSLGQGLEFLIYFQGNSAPDKSGLPSDRFSAERTGGSVSTLTIQRTQQEDSAVYLCASSLMDRANTEAFFGQGTRLTVV.

The gene calls are TRBV5-6 and TRBJ1-1; D unclear. Germline V gene lookup returns CDR1 SGHDT and CDR2 YYEEEE. With 4 bases removed from V and 0 bases from J, the gap between germline ends came to 13 bases. This CDR3 spans 15 amino acids. For the CDR3, the DNA is TGTGCCAGCAGCCCGCCGGCGGGAGTGAACACTGAAGCTTTCTTT. Translated, it gives CASSPPAGVNTEAFF.

The genes are TRBV4-2 and TRBJ1-6; tentative D call: TRBD1 (5 bases). The CDR3 has 20 residues. Trimming cost V 0 bases and J 0 bases, with 18 bases left between them. Germline values: CDR1 LGHNA, CDR2 YNFKEQ. The CDR3 loop is CASSQDWGGTTLSYNSPLHF. The CDR3 nucleotides read TGTGCCAGCAGCCAAGATTGGGGAGGGACGACCCTCTCCTATAATTCACCCCTCCACTTT.

The chain links TRBV2 to TRBJ2-1, with TRBD2 identical over 11 bases. Trimming at V came to 5 bases and at J to 8 bases, leaving 11 bases not matched to a gene. The germline V gene has CDR1 SNHLY and CDR2 FYNNEI. CDR3 length: 16 residues. The CDR3 DNA reads as TGTGCCAGCAGTACTAGCGGGGGTCGGGTCGTCGATGAGCAGTTCTTC. It translates to CASSTSGGRVVDEQFF.

The gene calls are TRBV3-1 (or the pseudogene TRBV3-2) and TRBJ2-3, with D perhaps TRBD2 (5 bases). This CDR3 is built from 11 residues. CDR1 and CDR2 (germline): LGHDT, YNNKEL (reference sequence). V lost 8 bases, J lost 9 bases, and 12 bases lay in between. The CDR3 protein is CASSRVETQYF. The CDR3 DNA sequence: TGTGCCAGCTCGCGGGTTGAAACGCAGTATTTT.

The chain is built from TRBV9 and TRBJ1-4, with 7 bases matching TRBD1. After removal of 3 bases from V and 0 bases from J, the junction contained 8 bases not matched to a gene. Germline V gene sequence: CDR1 SGDLS, CDR2 YYNGEE. This CDR3 has 17 residues. In DNA form, the CDR3 reads TGTGCCAGCAGCGCTCCGGGACAGTTTCCAACTAATGAAAAACTGTTTTTT. As protein: CASSAPGQFPTNEKLFF.

This sequence joins TRBV5-4 and TRBJ1-2; D unclear. There are 14 residues in the CDR3. Germline CDR1 and CDR2: SGHNT and YYREEE (reference sequence). V lost 3 bases, J lost 4 bases, and 13 bases lay in between. CDR3 nucleotide sequence: TGTGCCAGCAGCTCTCCGGGAGGAGGCTATGGCTACACCTTC. Translating it yields CASSSPGGGYGYTF.

This chain joins TRBV5-6 and TRBJ1-5; TRBD1 agrees at 7 bases. V lost 4 bases, J lost 5 bases, and 9 bases stayed unmatched. The length of the CDR3 is 15 residues. Germline V gene lookup returns CDR1 SGHDT and CDR2 YYEEEE. CDR3 residues: CASSQLDRVDQPQHF. CDR3 DNA: TGTGCCAGCAGCCAATTAGACAGGGTCGATCAGCCCCAGCATTTT.

The J gene is TRBJ2-1, the V gene TRBV13, with 8 bases matching TRBD2. The CDR3 is 15 amino acids. With V trimmed by 8 bases and J by 5 bases, 11 bases remained unmatched. CDR1 and CDR2 (germline): PRHDT, FYEKMQ (reference sequence). CDR3 region: CASRVRGGLHNEQFF. DNA of the CDR3: TGTGCCAGCCGCGTGCGCGGGGGGCTTCACAATGAGCAGTTCTTC.

This chain links TRBV5-1 with TRBJ2-1; D perhaps matches TRBD2 (6 bases). The CDR3 loop spans 14 amino acids. Per germline, CDR1 SGHRS and CDR2 YFSETQ. The germline V and J ends were trimmed by 7 bases and 2 bases, with 13 bases remaining between them. The CDR3 sequence: CASSGGGTYNEQFF. CDR3 nucleotide sequence: TGCGCCAGCTCCGGGGGAGGAACCTACAATGAGCAGTTCTTC.

This clone occurred once. The rearrangement joins TRBV11-2 to TRBJ2-1; 12 bases align to TRBD2. CDR1 and CDR2 (germline): SGHAT, FQNNGV. The CDR3 runs 14 residues. Trimming took 4 bases from V and 10 from J; bases not matched to a gene: 5. CDR3: CASSSSGGALEQFF. CDR3 coding DNA: TGTGCCAGCAGCTCTAGCGGGGGGGCCCTGGAGCAGTTCTTC.

This sequence joins TRBV7-9 and TRBJ2-7; 9 nucleotides match TRBD1. Germline-derived CDR1 and CDR2 are SEHNR and FQNEAQ (reference sequence). The V segment lost 5 bases and the J segment 0 bases; nucleotides outside the gene matches: 11. The CDR3 has 17 residues. The CDR3 nucleotides are TGTGCCAGCAGCCCCCGTCAGGGGGACAGGGTCTCCTACGAGCAGTACTTC. Translation: CASSPRQGDRVSYEQYF.

The V gene is TRBV4-2, the J gene TRBJ1-5; 7 bases are shared with TRBD1. The CDR3 runs 15 residues. Per the germline V gene, CDR1 is LGHNA and CDR2 is YNFKEQ. Trimming cost V 4 bases and J 1 base; bases outside gene matches: 4. The CDR3: CASSPQGNSNQPQHF. In DNA form, the CDR3 reads TGTGCCAGCAGCCCACAGGGGAACAGCAATCAGCCCCAGCATTTT.

This clone was detected a few times. This chain connects TRBV5-1 to TRBJ2-2; the D gene is possibly TRBD1 (5 bases). Trimming stripped 0 bases from V and 0 bases from J, with 9 bases between. This CDR3 has 16 amino acids. CDR1 and CDR2 from the germline V gene are SGHRS and YFSETQ. CDR3 DNA: TGCGCCAGCAGCTTGGGCGACAGCACGAACACCGGGGAGCTGTTTTTT. This gives the protein CASSLGDSTNTGELFF.